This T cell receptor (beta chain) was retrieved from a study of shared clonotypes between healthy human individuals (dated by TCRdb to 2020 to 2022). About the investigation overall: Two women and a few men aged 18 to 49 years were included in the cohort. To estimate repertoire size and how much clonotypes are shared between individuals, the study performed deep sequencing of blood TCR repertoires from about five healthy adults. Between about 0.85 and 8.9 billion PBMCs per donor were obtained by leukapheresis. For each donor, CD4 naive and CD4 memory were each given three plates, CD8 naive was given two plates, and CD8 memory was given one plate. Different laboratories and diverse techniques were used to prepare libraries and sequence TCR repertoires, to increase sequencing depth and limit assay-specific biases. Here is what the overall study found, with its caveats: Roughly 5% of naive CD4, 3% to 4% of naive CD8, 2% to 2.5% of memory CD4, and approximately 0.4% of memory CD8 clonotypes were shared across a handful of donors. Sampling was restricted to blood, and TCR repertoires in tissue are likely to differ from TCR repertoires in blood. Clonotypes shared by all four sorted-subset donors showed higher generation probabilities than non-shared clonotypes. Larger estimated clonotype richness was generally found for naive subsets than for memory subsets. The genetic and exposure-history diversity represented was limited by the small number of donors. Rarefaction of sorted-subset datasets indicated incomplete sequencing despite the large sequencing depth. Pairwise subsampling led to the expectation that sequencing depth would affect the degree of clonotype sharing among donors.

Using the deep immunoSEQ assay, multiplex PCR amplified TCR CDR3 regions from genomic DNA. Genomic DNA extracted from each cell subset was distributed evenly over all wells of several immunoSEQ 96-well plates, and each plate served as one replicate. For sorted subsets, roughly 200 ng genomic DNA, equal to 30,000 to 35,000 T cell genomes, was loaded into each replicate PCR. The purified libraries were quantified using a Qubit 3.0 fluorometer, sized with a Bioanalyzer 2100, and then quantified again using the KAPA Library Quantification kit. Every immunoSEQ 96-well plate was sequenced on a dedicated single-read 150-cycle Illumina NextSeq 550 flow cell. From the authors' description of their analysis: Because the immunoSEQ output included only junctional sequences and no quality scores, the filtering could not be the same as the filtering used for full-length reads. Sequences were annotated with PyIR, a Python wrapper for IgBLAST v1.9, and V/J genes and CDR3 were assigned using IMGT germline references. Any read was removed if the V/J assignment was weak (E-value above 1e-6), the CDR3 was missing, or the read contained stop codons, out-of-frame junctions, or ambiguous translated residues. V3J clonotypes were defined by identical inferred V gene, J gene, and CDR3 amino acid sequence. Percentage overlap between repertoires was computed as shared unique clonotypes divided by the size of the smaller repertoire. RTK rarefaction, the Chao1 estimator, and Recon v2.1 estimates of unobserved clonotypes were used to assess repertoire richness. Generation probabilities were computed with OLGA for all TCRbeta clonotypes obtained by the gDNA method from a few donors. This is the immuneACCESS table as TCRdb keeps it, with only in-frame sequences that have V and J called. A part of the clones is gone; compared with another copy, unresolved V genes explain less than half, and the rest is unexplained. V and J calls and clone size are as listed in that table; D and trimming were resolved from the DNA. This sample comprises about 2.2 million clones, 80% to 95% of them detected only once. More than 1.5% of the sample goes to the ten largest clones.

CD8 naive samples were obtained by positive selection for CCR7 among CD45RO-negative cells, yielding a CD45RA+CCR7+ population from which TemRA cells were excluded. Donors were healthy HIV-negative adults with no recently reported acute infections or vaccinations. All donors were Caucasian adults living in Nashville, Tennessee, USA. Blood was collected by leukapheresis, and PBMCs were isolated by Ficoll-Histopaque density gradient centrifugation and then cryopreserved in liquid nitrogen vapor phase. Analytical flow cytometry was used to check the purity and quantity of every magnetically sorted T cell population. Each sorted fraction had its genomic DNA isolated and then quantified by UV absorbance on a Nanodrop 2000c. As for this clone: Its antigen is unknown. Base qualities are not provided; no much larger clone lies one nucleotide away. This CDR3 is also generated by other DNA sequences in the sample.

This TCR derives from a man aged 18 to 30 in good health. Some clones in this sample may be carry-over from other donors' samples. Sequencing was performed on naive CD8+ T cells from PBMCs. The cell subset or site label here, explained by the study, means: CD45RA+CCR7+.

The nucleotide sequence reads as follows: TGTGCCTGGAGTGTAGGTAACCAGCCCCAGCATTTT. It translates to CAWSVGNQPQHF. The chain was built from TRBV30 and TRBJ1-5, with the identity of the D gene unclear. The junction shows trimming of 0 bases on V and 7 bases on J, plus 7 bases between the germline ends. Reading the germline V gene (reference sequence) gives CDR1 GTSNPN and CDR2 SVGIG. The CDR3 has 12 amino acids, counting the end cysteine and phenylalanine. Only the CDR3 DNA stays, 36 bases, in frame from base 1.